These 24 T cell receptor beta chains came from one sample sequenced in a study of cytomegalovirus exposure and HLA in healthy donors (dated by TCRdb to the late 2010s). The method behind the library was the immunoSEQ multiplex PCR assay. TCRdb stores this immuneACCESS table with in-frame sequences only. Part of the clones is absent; in the studies checked, under half of the shortfall reflects unresolved V genes, and no reason is known for the rest. This sample comprises about 150,000 clones, about 86% of them detected only once. Approximately 20% of the sample comes from the top ten. The sequencing input was PBMCs. The receptors shown here come from a man aged 18-30 years in good health and CMV-seropositive.

The rearrangement links TRBV5-6 to TRBJ2-5, with D possibly TRBD2 on 7 matching bases. From germline, CDR1 is SGHDT and CDR2 YYEEEE. This CDR3 comprises 15 residues. Trimming removed 6 bases at V and 5 bases at J, with 20 bases between. CDR3: CASTEVGGREETQYF. For the CDR3, the DNA is TGTGCCAGCACCGAGGTCGGGGGGCGCGAGGAGACCCAGTACTTC.

The chain carries TRBV2 and TRBJ2-7; no clear D gene. Germline CDR1 SNHLY, CDR2 FYNNEI. Trimming took off 3 bases at V and 3 bases at J, with 3 bases between the two ends. The CDR3 consists of 11 residues. The CDR3 sequence: CASSDSYEQYF. CDR3 bases: TGTGCCAGCAGTGACAGCTACGAGCAGTACTTC. The full variable domain, its missing parts supplied by reference TRBV2 and TRBJ2-7, is EPEVTQTPSHQVTQMGQEVILRCVPISNHLYFYWYRQILGQKVEFLVSFYNNEISEKSEIFDDQFSVERPDGSNFTLKIRSTKLEDSAMYFCASSDSYEQYFGPGTRLTVT.

The gene calls are TRBV1 and TRBJ1-1; the DNA was not compared with TRBD1, the D call given in the table. TRBV1 is a documented pseudogene. The CDR3 has 13 amino acids. CDR3 in amino acids: CTSCHRMNTEAFF. CDR3 DNA: TGCACCAGCTGTCACAGGATGAACACTGAAGCTTTCTTT.

The count of this clone is one. The J gene is TRBJ1-2, the V gene TRBV4-1; weak D call: TRBD1 (5 bases). The CDR3 spans 14 residues. CDR1 and CDR2 from the germline V gene are MGHRA and YSYEKL. V lost 0 bases and J 8 bases, leaving 13 bases between the germline ends. The CDR3 is CASSQDPRARGYTF. The CDR3 DNA follows: TGCGCCAGCAGCCAAGATCCCAGGGCTAGGGGCTACACCTTC.

The V call is TRBV7-9, the J call TRBJ2-1; 8 positions agree with TRBD2. The CDR3 spans 15 residues. Germline-derived CDR1 and CDR2 are SEHNR and FQNEAQ (reference sequence). Trimming removed 1 base from V and 7 bases from J; junction bases left unmatched: 6. For the CDR3, the DNA is TGTGCCAGCAGCTTAGGTACTAGCGGTACGAATGAGCAGTTCTTC. As protein: CASSLGTSGTNEQFF.

This chain connects TRBV18 to TRBJ1-2; TRBD1 agrees at 8 bases. V shed 2 bases and J 7 bases; nucleotides not matched to a gene: 12. Germline V lookup: CDR1 KGHSH, CDR2 LQKENI. This CDR3 is built from 16 residues. CDR3 protein: CASSPGKRTGPVGYTF. CDR3 bases: TGTGCCAGCTCACCAGGGAAACGGACAGGGCCTGTTGGCTACACCTTC.

The V and J genes are TRBV4-1 and TRBJ2-4; 11 bases are a match to TRBD2. V shed 3 bases and J 1 base; nucleotides not matched to a gene: 5. The CDR3 runs to 17 residues. In germline, CDR1 is MGHRA, CDR2 YSYEKL. The CDR3 region has the DNA TGCGCCAGCAGCCACCCTCCTAGCGGGAGGGCCAAAAACATTCAGTACTTC. Translated: CASSHPPSGRAKNIQYF.

The chain combines TRBV11-2 with TRBJ2-5; 7 bases agree with TRBD2. The trim removed 0 bases at V and 4 bases at J, leaving 5 bases unmatched. Germline-derived CDR1 and CDR2 are SGHAT and FQNNGV. The CDR3 sequence is 15 residues long. CDR3 nucleotide sequence: TGTGCCAGCAGCTTAGATCTGGGGAGGGTAGAGACCCAGTACTTC. Its protein is CASSLDLGRVETQYF.

The chain employs TRBV20-1 and TRBJ1-4; D is ambiguous. The CDR3 runs to 11 residues. Germline loops: CDR1 DFQATT, CDR2 SNEGSKA (reference sequence). V lost 0 bases and J lost 8, with 4 bases in between. CDR3 nucleotide sequence: TGCAGTGCTAGAGACAGGGAAAAACTGTTTTTT. Translated, it gives CSARDREKLFF.

V and J are TRBV9 and TRBJ1-1; 9 nucleotides line up with TRBD1. The CDR3 is made up of 14 amino acids. Per germline, CDR1 SGDLS and CDR2 YYNGEE. Germline trimming cut 4 bases from V and 5 bases from J; bases unmatched to any gene: 6. CDR3 DNA: TGTGCCAGCAGCAAGACAGGGGGGAAGACTGAAGCTTTCTTT. Translating gives CASSKTGGKTEAFF.

This chain joins TRBV5-4 and TRBJ2-1; 8 bases line up with TRBD2. Germline V gene lookup returns CDR1 SGHNT and CDR2 YYREEE (reference sequence). The CDR3 runs to 17 residues. The V gene end was trimmed by 3 bases and the J gene end by 4 bases; junction bases not matched to a gene: 12. The CDR3 DNA sequence: TGTGCCAGCAGCTCAGGAAACCGGGGGGGGCCATACAATGAGCAGTTCTTC. Encoded protein: CASSSGNRGGPYNEQFF. The whole variable domain, remainder taken from reference TRBV5-4 and TRBJ2-1, is ETGVTQSPTHLIKTRGQQVTLRCSSQSGHNTVSWYQQALGQGPQFIFQYYREEENGRGNFPPRFSGLQFPNYSSELNVNALELDDSALYLCASSSGNRGGPYNEQFFGPGTRLTVL.

The V call is TRBV21-1, the J call TRBJ1-4. TRBV21-1 is deemed a pseudogene. The CDR3 has 17 residues. The CDR3 nucleotides read TGTGCCAGCAGCAGATGGAGGCTGATTATCTCGCTCGAGAAACTGTTTTTT. It encodes CASSRWRLIISLEKLFF.

This rearrangement joins TRBV27 to TRBJ2-1, with 11 bases fitting TRBD2. With 8 bases clipped from V and 7 bases from J, the junction kept 10 bases outside the gene matches. Looked up from germline, CDR1 is MNHEY and CDR2 is SMNVEV (reference sequence). The length of the CDR3 is 15 residues. The CDR3 DNA reads TGTGCCAGCGCGCCCGGGACTAGCGGAACAAATGAGCAGTTCTTC. This codes for CASAPGTSGTNEQFF.

V is TRBV4-3 and J is TRBJ2-5; 11 bases align to TRBD2. Per the germline V gene, CDR1 is LGHNA and CDR2 is YSLEER. The CDR3 is 18 amino acids. Trimming cost V 3 bases and J 0 bases; bases outside gene matches: 9. CDR3 sequence (DNA): TGCGCCAGCAGCCACGAACCCGGGACTAGCGGCAACCAAGAGACCCAGTACTTC. This gives the protein CASSHEPGTSGNQETQYF.

V usage is TRBV4-2 and J usage is TRBJ2-3; TRBD2 aligns across 8 bases. The J segment lost 4 bases and the V segment lost 1 base, leaving 10 bases of the junction unmatched. The germline CDR1 and CDR2 sequences are LGHNA and YNFKEQ. The CDR3 totals 17 residues. CDR3 sequence: CASSQARRREGPDTQYF. The CDR3 bases are TGTGCCAGCAGCCAAGCGAGGAGACGGGAGGGCCCAGATACGCAGTATTTT.

The chain employs TRBV6-5 and TRBJ1-2, with D possibly being TRBD1 (6 bases). Trimming shortened V by 6 bases and J by 8 bases, and 13 bases separated the two germline ends. Germline V gene lookup returns CDR1 MNHEY and CDR2 SVGAGI. The CDR3 runs 12 residues. CDR3 amino acids: CASRGGGPGYTF. Written as DNA, the CDR3 is TGTGCCAGCAGAGGCGGGGGGCCCGGCTACACCTTC.

The rearrangement joins TRBV11-2 to TRBJ2-1, with 15 bases lining up with TRBD2. V was pared by 5 bases and J by 5 bases, with 4 bases of the junction left unmatched. Germline-derived CDR1 and CDR2 are SGHAT and FQNNGV. The length of the CDR3 is 16 residues. CDR3 region: CASSLGTSGRNNEQFF. Here the CDR3 DNA reads TGTGCCAGCAGCCTGGGGACTAGCGGGAGGAACAATGAGCAGTTCTTC.

The V call is TRBV7-9, the J call TRBJ1-1, with a possible D match to TRBD1 (6 bases). V lost 1 base and J 2 bases, leaving 8 bases between the germline ends. In germline, CDR1 is SEHNR, CDR2 FQNEAQ (reference sequence). This CDR3 region has 14 residues. For the CDR3, the DNA is TGTGCCAGCAGCTTAGGGACAGCAAACACTGAAGCTTTCTTT. Translating gives CASSLGTANTEAFF.

This clone was detected only once. This chain connects TRBV14 to TRBJ2-3; D not certain. Between the trimmed V and J ends, which lost 3 bases and 2 bases, there was a span of 15 bases. This CDR3 has 16 residues. Germline-derived CDR1 and CDR2 are SGHDN and FVKESK. DNA of the CDR3: TGTGCCAGCAGCCACCTCCCTAACTCTGTCACAGATACGCAGTATTTT. The encoded protein is CASSHLPNSVTDTQYF.

The chain employs TRBV9 and TRBJ2-2; 13 bases fit TRBD2. This CDR3 is built from 16 residues. After removal of 3 bases from V and 6 bases from J, the junction contained 5 bases not matched to a gene. Germline V lookup: CDR1 SGDLS, CDR2 YYNGEE. The CDR3 loop reads CASSGTSGRDPGELFF. CDR3 DNA sequence: TGTGCCAGCAGCGGCACTAGCGGGAGGGATCCCGGGGAGCTGTTTTTT.

The V call is TRBV2, the J call TRBJ2-7; D gene ambiguous. Germline CDR1 and CDR2: SNHLY and FYNNEI. V lost 7 bases, J lost 0 bases, and 7 bases lay in between. The CDR3 consists of 12 residues. DNA for the CDR3: TGTGCCAGCACAAGGAGCTCCTACGAGCAGTACTTC. As protein: CASTRSSYEQYF.

V gene TRBV27 combines with J gene TRBJ1-2; 10 positions match TRBD1. V shed 3 bases and J 8 bases; nucleotides not matched to a gene: 6. Germline V CDR1 and CDR2: MNHEY, SMNVEV (reference sequence). The CDR3 contains 14 residues. The CDR3 coding sequence is TGTGCCAGCAGTTTGACAGGGGGCGCAATCGGCTACACCTTC. Amino acid sequence: CASSLTGGAIGYTF.

The chain combines TRBV4-1 with TRBJ1-1; D gene unclear. The V gene's germline CDR1 is MGHRA and CDR2 YSYEKL. This CDR3 comprises 17 residues. V lost 3 bases to trimming and J lost 2 bases, with 19 bases between them. The DNA for the CDR3 is TGCGCCAGCAGCCATCACGACCCGTGGACTATAAACACTGAAGCTTTCTTT. It yields the protein CASSHHDPWTINTEAFF.

CDR3 DNA: TGTGCCAGCAGCTTCGGGACTAGCGGGAGTGAGGAGCAGTACTTC. It translates to CASSFGTSGSEEQYF. V is TRBV7-9 and J is TRBJ2-7; 14 bases align to TRBD2. Germline CDR1 reads SEHNR; CDR2 reads FQNEAQ (reference sequence). V trimming: 3 bases; J trimming: 7 bases; junction bases outside the gene matches: 5. The CDR3 consists of 15 residues.